Reported below is one T cell receptor beta chain. Its antigen is not known. The ends were cut back, 4 bases at V and 5 bases at J, with 11 bases in the middle. This CDR3 has 13 residues. CDR1 and CDR2 from the germline V gene are SGHTA and FQGTGA. This sample is part of a study of cytomegalovirus exposure and HLA in healthy donors. About the study: As released early, the data held about 85 million unique TCRs from HLA-typed donors.

Study results and limitations: Testing in vitro showed a few CMV-associated chains specific for CMV antigens. Prior analysis indicated that the majority of TCR beta V segments exhibited productivity approximately 87% or approximately 30% of the time.

Primers: 60 Vbeta forward and 13 Jbeta reverse. Sequenced by immunoSEQ multiplex PCR; TCRdb stores in-frame clones only, minus some. The table records about 81,000 clones, about 87% of them present only once. This TCR was sampled from a man in his late teens or twenties in good health and CMV-seronegative. Material for sequencing was PBMCs. This chain joins TRBV7-3 and TRBJ1-1; maybe TRBD1 (5 bases). The chain's CDR3 is CASSSGLGTEAFF. The DNA for the CDR3 is TGTGCCAGCAGCTCGGGACTGGGGACTGAAGCTTTCTTT.